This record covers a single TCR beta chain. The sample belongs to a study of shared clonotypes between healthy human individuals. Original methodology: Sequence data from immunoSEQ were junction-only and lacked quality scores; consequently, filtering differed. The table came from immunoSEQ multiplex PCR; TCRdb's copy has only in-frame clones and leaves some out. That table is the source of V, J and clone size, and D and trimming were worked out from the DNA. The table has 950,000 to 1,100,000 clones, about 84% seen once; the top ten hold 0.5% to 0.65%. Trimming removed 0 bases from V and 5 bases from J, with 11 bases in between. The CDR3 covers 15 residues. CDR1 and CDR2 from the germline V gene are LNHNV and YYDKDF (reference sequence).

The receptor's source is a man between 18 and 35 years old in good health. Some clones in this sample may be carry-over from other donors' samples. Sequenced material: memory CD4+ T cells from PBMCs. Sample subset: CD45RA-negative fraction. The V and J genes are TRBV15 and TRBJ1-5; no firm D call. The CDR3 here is CATSRDPVPDQPQHF. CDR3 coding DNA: TGTGCCACCAGCAGAGACCCCGTTCCAGATCAGCCCCAGCATTTT.